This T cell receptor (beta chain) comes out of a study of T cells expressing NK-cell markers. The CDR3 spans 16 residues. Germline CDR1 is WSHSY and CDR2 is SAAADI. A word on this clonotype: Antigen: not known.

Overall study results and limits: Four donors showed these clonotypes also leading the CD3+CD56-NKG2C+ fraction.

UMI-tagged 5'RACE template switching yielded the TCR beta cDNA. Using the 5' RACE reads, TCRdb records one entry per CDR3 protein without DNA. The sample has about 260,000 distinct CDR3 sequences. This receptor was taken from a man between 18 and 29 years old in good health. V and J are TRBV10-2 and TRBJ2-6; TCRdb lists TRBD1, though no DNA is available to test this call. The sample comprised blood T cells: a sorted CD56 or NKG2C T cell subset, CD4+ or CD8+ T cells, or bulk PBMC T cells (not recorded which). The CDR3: CASSERGGSGANVLTF.